This T cell receptor beta chain was sequenced in a study of blood T cell repertoires in COVID-19. At the level of the study: The United States, Italy and Spain supplied acute and convalescent COVID-19 samples. T cells, B-cell-depleted T cells, or PBMCs provided the cDNA or gDNA that served as material.

V gave up 7 bases and J gave up 3 bases, with 16 bases separating them. Looked up from germline, CDR1 is KGHDR and CDR2 is SFDVKD. This CDR3 region has 15 residues. Authors' analysis steps: For nucleated cells, counts were estimated from reference gene primer amplification. Generated by immunoSEQ multiplex PCR, the TCRdb table keeps only in-frame clones and is missing some. That table supplies the V and J calls and clone size; D and trimming were determined from the DNA. The sample shows more than 100,000 clones, approximately 81% of them seen only once. The TCR comes from a woman aged 55-75 years with active or convalescent COVID-19. Sequencing was carried out using peripheral blood. The gene calls are TRBV24-1 and TRBJ2-3, with D possibly being TRBD1 (5 bases). The CDR3 DNA reads TGTGCCACCAGCGACAGTTGGGGAATTACAGATACGCAGTATTTT. It specifies CATSDSWGITDTQYF.